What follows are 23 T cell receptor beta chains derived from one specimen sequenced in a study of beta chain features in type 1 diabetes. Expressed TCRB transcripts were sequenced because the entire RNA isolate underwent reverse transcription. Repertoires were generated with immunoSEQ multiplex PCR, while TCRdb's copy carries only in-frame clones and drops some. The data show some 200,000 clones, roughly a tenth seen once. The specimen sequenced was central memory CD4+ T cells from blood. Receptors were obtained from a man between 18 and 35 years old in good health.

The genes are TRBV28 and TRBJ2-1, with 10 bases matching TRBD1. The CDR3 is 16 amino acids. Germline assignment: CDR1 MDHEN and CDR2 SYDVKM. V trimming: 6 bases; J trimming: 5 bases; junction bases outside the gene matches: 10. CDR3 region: CASSIVGTGVHNEQFF. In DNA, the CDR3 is TGTGCCAGCAGCATAGTGGGGACAGGGGTACACAATGAGCAGTTCTTC.

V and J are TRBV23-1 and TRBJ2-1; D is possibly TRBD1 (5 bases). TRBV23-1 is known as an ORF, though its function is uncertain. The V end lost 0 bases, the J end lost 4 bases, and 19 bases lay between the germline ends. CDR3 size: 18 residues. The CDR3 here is CASSQSASQGLAYNEQFF. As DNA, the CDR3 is TGCGCCAGCAGTCAATCGGCCTCCCAGGGCTTAGCATACAATGAGCAGTTCTTC.

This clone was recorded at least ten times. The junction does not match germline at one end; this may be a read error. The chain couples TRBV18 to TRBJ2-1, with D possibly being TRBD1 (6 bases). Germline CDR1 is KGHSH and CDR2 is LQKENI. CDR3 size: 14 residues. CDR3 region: CASSPHREGDEQFF. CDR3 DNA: TGTGCCAGCTCCCCACACAGGGAAGGGGATGAGCAGTTCTTC. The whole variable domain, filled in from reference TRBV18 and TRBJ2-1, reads NAGVMQNPRHLVRRRGQEARLRCSPMKGHSHVYWYRQLPEEGLKFMVYLQKENIIDESGMPKERFSAEFPKEGPSILRIQQVVRGDSAAYFCASSPHREGDEQFFGPGTRLTVL.

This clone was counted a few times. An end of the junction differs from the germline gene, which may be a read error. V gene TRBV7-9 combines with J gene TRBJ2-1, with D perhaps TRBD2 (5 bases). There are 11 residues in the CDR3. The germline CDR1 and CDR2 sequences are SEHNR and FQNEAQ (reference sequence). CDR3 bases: TGTGCCAGCAGCTCAGGCGGCGGGTGGATCTTC. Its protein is CASSSGGGWIF.

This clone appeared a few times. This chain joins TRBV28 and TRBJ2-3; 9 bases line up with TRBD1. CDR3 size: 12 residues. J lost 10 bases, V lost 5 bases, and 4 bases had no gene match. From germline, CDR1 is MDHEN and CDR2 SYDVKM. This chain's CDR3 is CASSGGTGSQYF. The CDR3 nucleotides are TGTGCCAGCAGTGGGGGGACAGGGTCGCAGTATTTT.

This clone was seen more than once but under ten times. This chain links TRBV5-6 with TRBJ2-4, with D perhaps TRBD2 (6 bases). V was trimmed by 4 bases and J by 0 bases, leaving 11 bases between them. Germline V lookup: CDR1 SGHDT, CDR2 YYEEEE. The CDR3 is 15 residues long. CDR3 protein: CASSLPGEAKNIQYF. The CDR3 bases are TGTGCCAGCAGCCTCCCGGGGGAAGCCAAAAACATTCAGTACTTC.

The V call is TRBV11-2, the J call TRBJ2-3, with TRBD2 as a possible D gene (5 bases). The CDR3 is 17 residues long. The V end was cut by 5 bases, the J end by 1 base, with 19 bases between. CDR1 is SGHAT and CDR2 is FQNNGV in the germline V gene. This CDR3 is CASSLKPGTLGTDTQYF. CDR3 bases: TGTGCCAGCAGCCTCAAGCCGGGAACCCTTGGCACAGATACGCAGTATTTT.

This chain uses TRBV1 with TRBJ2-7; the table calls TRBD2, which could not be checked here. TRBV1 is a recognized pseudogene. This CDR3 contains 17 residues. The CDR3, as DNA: TGCACCAGCAGCCAAGAAAACGCGGTGGACTGCTCCTACGAGCAGTACTTC. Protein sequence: CTSSQENAVDCSYEQYF.

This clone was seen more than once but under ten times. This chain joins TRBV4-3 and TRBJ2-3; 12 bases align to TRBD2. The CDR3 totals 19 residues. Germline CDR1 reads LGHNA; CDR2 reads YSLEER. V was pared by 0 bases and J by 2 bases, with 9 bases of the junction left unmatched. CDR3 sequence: CASSQDPPGLAGTTDTQYF. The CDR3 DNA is TGCGCCAGCAGCCAAGATCCCCCTGGACTAGCGGGGACCACAGATACGCAGTATTTT.

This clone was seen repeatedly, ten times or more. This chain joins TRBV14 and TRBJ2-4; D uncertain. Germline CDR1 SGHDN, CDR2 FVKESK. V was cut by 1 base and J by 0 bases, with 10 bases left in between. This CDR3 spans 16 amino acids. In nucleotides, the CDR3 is TGTGCCAGCAGCCAAGCCCTGGCGCTAGCCAAAAACATTCAGTACTTC. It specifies CASSQALALAKNIQYF. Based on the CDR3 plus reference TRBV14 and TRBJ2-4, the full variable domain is EAGVTQFPSHSVIEKGQTVTLRCDPISGHDNLYWYRRVMGKEIKFLLHFVKESKQDESGMPNNRFLAERTGGTYSTLKVQPAELEDSGVYFCASSQALALAKNIQYFGAGTRLSVL.

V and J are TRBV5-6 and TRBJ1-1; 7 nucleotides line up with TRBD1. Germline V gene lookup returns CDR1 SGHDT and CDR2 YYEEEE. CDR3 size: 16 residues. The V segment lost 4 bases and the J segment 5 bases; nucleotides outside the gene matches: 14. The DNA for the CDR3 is TGTGCCAGCAGCAGGCGCACAATACAGGGGAGGACTGAAGCTTTCTTT. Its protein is CASSRRTIQGRTEAFF.

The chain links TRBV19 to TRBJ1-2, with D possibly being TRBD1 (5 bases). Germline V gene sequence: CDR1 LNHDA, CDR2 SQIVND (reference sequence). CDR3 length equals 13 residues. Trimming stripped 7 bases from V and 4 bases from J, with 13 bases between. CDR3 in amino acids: CASTIPGSYGYTF. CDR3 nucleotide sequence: TGTGCCAGTACCATCCCAGGGAGCTATGGCTACACCTTC.

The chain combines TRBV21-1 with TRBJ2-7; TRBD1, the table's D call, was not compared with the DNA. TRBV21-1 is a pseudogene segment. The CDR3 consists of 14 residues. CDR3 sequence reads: CASSPRQGAREQYF. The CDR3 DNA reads TGTGCCAGCAGCCCTAGACAGGGGGCGAGGGAGCAGTACTTC.

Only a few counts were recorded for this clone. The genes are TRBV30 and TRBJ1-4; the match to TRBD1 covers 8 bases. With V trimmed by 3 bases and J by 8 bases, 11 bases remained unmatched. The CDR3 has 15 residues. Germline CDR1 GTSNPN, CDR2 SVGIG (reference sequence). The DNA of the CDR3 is TGTGCCTGGAGCCGCGACAGGGGCGGTCAGGAAAAACTGTTTTTT. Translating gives CAWSRDRGGQEKLFF.

CDR3 amino acids: CASSLGAGFGTEAFF. DNA of the CDR3: TGTGCCAGCAGCTTAGGTGCAGGGTTCGGAACTGAAGCTTTCTTT. The chain links TRBV7-2 to TRBJ1-1, with D possibly matching TRBD1 (5 bases). The CDR3 consists of 15 residues. V lost 1 base and J 5 bases, leaving 14 bases between the germline ends. In germline, CDR1 is SGHTA, CDR2 FQGNSA.

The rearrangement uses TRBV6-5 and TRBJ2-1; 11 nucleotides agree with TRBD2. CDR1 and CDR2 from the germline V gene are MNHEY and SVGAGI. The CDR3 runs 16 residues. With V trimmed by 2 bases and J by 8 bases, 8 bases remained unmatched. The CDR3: CASSYDSGRVYHEQFF. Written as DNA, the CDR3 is TGTGCCAGCAGTTACGATAGCGGGAGGGTTTATCATGAGCAGTTCTTC.

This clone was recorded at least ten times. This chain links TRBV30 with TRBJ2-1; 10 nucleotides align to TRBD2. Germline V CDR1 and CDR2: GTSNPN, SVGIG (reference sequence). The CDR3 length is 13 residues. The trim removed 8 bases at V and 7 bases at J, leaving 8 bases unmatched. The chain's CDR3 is CALEREGQNEQFF. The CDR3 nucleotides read TGTGCCCTGGAGCGGGAGGGCCAGAATGAGCAGTTCTTC.

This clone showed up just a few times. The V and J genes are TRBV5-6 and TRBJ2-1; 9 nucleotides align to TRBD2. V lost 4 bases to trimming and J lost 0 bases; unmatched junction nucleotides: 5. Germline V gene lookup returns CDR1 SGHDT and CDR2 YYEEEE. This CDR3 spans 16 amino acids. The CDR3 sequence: CASSLKAGGSYNEQFF. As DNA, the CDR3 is TGTGCCAGCAGCCTCAAAGCGGGAGGCTCCTACAATGAGCAGTTCTTC.

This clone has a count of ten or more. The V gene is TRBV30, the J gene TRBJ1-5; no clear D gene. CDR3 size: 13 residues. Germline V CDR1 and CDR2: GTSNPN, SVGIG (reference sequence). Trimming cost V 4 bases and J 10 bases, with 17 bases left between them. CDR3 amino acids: CAWNLKGPGPQHF. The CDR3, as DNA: TGTGCCTGGAACCTTAAAGGTCCCGGTCCCCAGCATTTT.

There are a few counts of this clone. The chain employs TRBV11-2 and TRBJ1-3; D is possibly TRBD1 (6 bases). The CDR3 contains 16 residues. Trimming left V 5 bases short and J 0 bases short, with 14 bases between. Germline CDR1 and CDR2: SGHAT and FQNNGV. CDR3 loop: CASSLGQFYSGNTIYF. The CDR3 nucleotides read TGTGCCAGCAGCCTAGGACAGTTCTACTCTGGAAACACCATATATTTT.

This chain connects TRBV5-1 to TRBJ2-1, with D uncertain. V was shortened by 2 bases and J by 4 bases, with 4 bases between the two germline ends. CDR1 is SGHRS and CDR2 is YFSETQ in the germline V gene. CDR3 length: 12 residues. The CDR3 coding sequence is TGCGCCAGCAGCTTCGCTTACAATGAGCAGTTCTTC. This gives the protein CASSFAYNEQFF.

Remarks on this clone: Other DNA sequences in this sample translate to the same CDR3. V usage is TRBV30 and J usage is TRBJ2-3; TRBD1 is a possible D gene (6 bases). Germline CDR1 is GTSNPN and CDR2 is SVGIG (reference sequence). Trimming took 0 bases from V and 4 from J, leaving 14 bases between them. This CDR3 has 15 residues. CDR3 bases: TGTGCCTGGAGTGTTGGGGGCAGGGCCGCAGATACGCAGTATTTT. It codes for CAWSVGGRAADTQYF.

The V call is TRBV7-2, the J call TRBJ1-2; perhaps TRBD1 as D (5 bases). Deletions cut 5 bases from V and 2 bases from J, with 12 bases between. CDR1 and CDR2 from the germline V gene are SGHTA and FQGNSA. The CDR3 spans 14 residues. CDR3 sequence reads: CASSPSSGNYGYTF. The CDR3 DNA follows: TGTGCCAGCAGCCCCTCTTCAGGGAACTATGGCTACACCTTC.